The source of this T cell receptor beta chain is a study of T cell responses to AZD1222 COVID-19 vaccine. Study observations and caveats: Mostly white British, mostly female donors; authors suggested clonal diversity may be underestimated.

The CDR3 covers 13 residues. Looked up from germline, CDR1 is SGHTA and CDR2 is FQGNSA. V lost 1 base and J 4 bases, leaving 6 bases between the germline ends. Points on this clone: What it binds is unknown.

Generated by immunoSEQ multiplex PCR, the TCRdb table keeps only in-frame clones and is missing some. The sample has 150,000 to 200,000 clones, over 75% seen once. The gene calls are TRBV7-2 and TRBJ2-3, with D hard to call. This material consisted of peripheral blood, taken on day 0 of AZD1222 vaccination. The TCR originated in an adult in good health. The CDR3 spells CASSLVGADTQYF. The CDR3 bases are TGTGCCAGCAGCTTAGTCGGCGCAGATACGCAGTATTTT.